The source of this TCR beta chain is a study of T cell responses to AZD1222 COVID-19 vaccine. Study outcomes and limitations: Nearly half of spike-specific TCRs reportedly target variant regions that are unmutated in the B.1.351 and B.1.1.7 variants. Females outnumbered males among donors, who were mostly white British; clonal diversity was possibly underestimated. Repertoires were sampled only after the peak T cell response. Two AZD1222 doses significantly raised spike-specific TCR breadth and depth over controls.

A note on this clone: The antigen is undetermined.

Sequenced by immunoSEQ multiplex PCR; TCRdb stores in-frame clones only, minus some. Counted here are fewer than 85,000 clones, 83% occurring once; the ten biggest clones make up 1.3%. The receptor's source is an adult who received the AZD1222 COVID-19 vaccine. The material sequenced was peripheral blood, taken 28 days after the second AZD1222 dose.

The CDR3 DNA follows: TGCGCCAGCAGCCAAGACGGAAATAGCGGGAGCACAGATACGCAGTATTTT. Translation gives CASSQDGNSGSTDTQYF. V and J are TRBV4-3 and TRBJ2-3, with 7 bases lining up with TRBD2. The CDR3 length is 17 residues. V was clipped by 0 bases and J by 0 bases; unmatched bases: 6. Germline V gene sequence: CDR1 LGHNA, CDR2 YSLEER.